This is a list of T cell receptor beta chains from one sample in a study of cytomegalovirus exposure and HLA in healthy donors. The protocol was immunoSEQ multiplex PCR, while the TCRdb copy is restricted to in-frame clones and leaves out a portion. The top ten clones hold about 0.1% of a sample with about 200,000 clones, about four fifths of them seen once. The sample taken for sequencing was PBMCs. Receptors were obtained from a boy between 2 and 10 years old in good health and CMV-seronegative. CDR3s include the opening cysteine and the closing phenylalanine or tryptophan. D genes are given only for firm matches. Part of the rows lack a size; the others show once, few, many or a class for expanded clones.

V	J	D	size	DNA	CDR3
TRBV27	TRBJ2-7	TRBD1	few	TGTGCCAGCAGTTTGAGGGACAGGTCCTCCGAGCAGTACTTC	CASSLRDRSSEQYF
TRBV7-2	TRBJ2-3	TRBD2	NA	TGTGCCAGCAGCTTAGCCGGACTAGCGGACACAGATACGCAGTATTTT	CASSLAGLADTDTQYF
TRBV6-5	TRBJ1-4	NA	once	TGTGCCAGCAGTCTACAGGGTGGACGGGGAGAAAAACTGTTTTTT	CASSLQGGRGEKLFF
TRBV11-3	TRBJ2-7	NA	NA	TGTGCCAGCAGCTTGGGAGGTCTCGGAGGGTCGGACGAGCAGTACTTC	CASSLGGLGGSDEQYF
TRBV20-1	TRBJ1-2	NA	NA	TGCAGTGCGGATTTTGGGGGCTCCTCGCTCTTC	CSADFGGSSLF
TRBV7-8	TRBJ2-7	TRBD2	NA	TGTGCCAGCAGCTTACGCCTAGCGGGCGACGAGCAGTACTTC	CASSLRLAGDEQYF
TRBV27	TRBJ2-2	TRBD2	few	TGTGCCAGCAGATCCTCAGCCCGGGGACTAGCAGGACCTTGGCGGGAGCTGTTTTTT	CASRSSARGLAGPWRELFF
TRBV5-6	TRBJ2-3	TRBD2	NA	TGTGCCAGTCTTAGCGGGGCGCGCACAGATACGCAGTATTTT	CASLSGARTDTQYF
TRBV25-1	TRBJ1-2	NA	NA	TGTGCCAGCAGTGCCACCCGACAGCCCTTC	CASSATRQPF
TRBV11-2	TRBJ2-7	NA	few	TGTGCCAGCAGCTTAGGACAGAGAAACTCCTACGAGCAGTACTTC	CASSLGQRNSYEQYF
TRBV30	TRBJ1-4	TRBD1	NA	TGTGCCTGGACAGCCGGACAGGGTTTTGAAAAACTGTTTTTT	CAWTAGQGFEKLFF
TRBV4-1	TRBJ2-1	NA	NA	TGCGCCAGCAGCCAAAGGGGGATGGGAAATGAGCAGTTCTTC	CASSQRGMGNEQFF
TRBV11-2	TRBJ2-7	TRBD1	NA	TGTGCCAGCAGCCTAGGGAAGGGGGCAGGCGACCCTAGCGAGCAGTACTTC	CASSLGKGAGDPSEQYF
TRBV4-1	TRBJ1-3	NA	NA	TGCGCCAGCAGCCAATATCCCAGGAAAGGGGGAAGCTCTGGAAACACCATATATTTT	CASSQYPRKGGSSGNTIYF